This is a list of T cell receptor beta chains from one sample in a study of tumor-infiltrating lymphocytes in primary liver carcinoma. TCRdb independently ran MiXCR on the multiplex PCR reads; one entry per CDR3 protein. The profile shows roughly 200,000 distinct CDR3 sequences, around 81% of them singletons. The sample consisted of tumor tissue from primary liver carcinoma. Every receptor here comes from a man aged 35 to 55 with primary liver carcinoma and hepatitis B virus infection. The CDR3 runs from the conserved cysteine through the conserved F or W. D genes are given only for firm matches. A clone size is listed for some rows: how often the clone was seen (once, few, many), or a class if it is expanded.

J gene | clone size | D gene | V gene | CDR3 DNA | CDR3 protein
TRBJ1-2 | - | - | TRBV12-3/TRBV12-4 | TGTGCCAGCAGTTTAAGGGGCGTCAACTATGGCTACACGTTC | CASSLRGVNYGYTF
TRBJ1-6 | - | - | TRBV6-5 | TGTGCTAGCAATTACTCAATCCAGGGTCATTCACCCCTCCACTTT | CASNYSIQGHSPLHF
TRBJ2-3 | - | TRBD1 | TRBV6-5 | TGTGCCAGCAGCAGCACAGGGGGCACAGATACGCAGTATTTT | CASSSTGGTDTQYF
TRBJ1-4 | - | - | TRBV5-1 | TGCGCCAGCAGTCGCTACAGACCGACTAATGAGAAACTGTTTTTT | CASSRYRPTNEKLFF
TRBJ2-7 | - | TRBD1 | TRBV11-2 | TGTGTAAGCAACTTACGATGGACAGGGGAAAACGAGCAATACTTC | CVSNLRWTGENEQYF
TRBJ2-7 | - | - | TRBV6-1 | TGTGCCAGCCTCAGGACGAAGTTGAGATGCGAGCAGTACTTC | CASLRTKLRCEQYF
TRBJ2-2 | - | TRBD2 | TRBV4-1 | TGCGCTAGCAGCCAAGGCCCTAAGCGGGGGGCGATCGGGGAGCTGTTTTTT | CASSQGPKRGAIGELFF
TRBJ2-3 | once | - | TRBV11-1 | TGTGTCAGCAGCTCTGGGGGAAGCTCAGTTGGAGCCCGCACAGATACGCAGTGTTTT | CVSSSGGSSVGARTDTQCF
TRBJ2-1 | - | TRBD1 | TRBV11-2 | TGTGCCAACATCCCAGACAGGGGCAATGAGCAGTTCTTC | CANIPDRGNEQFF
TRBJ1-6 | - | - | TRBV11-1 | TGTGCTAGCAGCCGGATACTGGTTTCACCCCTCCAATTT | CASSRILVSPLQF